A selection of T cell receptor beta chains follows, all from one sample in a study of cytomegalovirus exposure and HLA in healthy donors. Assay: immunoSEQ multiplex PCR; the TCRdb copy retains only in-frame clones and omits some. The table records around 190,000 clones, around 77% of them present only once. Sample: PBMCs. The receptors originated from a woman aged 25 to 39 in good health and CMV-seronegative. Each CDR3 is given with its conserved first and last residue. Fields, in order: D gene, clone size, V gene, J gene, CDR3 DNA, CDR3 protein. D genes are given only for firm matches. Expanded clones get a size class; other rows say once, few or many, or leave the size out.

d_gene: .; abundance: .; v_gene: TRBV20-1; j_gene: TRBJ2-1; CDR3nt: TGCAGTGTACTAGTTAACTATGAGCAGTTCTTC; CDR3aa: CSVLVNYEQFF
d_gene: TRBD1; abundance: .; v_gene: TRBV28; j_gene: TRBJ2-3; CDR3nt: TGTGCCAGCAGTCCTGACAGGGCGAGCACAGATACGCAGTATTTT; CDR3aa: CASSPDRASTDTQYF
d_gene: .; abundance: .; v_gene: TRBV7-6; j_gene: TRBJ2-7; CDR3nt: TGTGCCAGCAGCCCCCGGTTTAGCGTCGGCGAGCAGTACTTC; CDR3aa: CASSPRFSVGEQYF
d_gene: .; abundance: .; v_gene: TRBV6-1; j_gene: TRBJ2-7; CDR3nt: TGTGCCAGCACATTCGGAGCGTTGAGCTCCTACGAGCAGTACTTC; CDR3aa: CASTFGALSSYEQYF
d_gene: .; abundance: few; v_gene: TRBV5-5; j_gene: TRBJ2-7; CDR3nt: TGTGCCAGCAGCTTGGCCTCTTACGAGCAGTACTTC; CDR3aa: CASSLASYEQYF
d_gene: TRBD1; abundance: .; v_gene: TRBV4-2; j_gene: TRBJ1-1; CDR3nt: TGTGCCAGCAGCCACCCGACAGGGAATGGGGTGAACACTGAAGCTTTCTTT; CDR3aa: CASSHPTGNGVNTEAFF
d_gene: .; abundance: .; v_gene: TRBV9; j_gene: TRBJ2-2; CDR3nt: TGTGCCAGCAGCGTAGACTCATACACCGGGGAGCTGTTTTTT; CDR3aa: CASSVDSYTGELFF
d_gene: TRBD2; abundance: .; v_gene: TRBV6-6; j_gene: TRBJ2-1; CDR3nt: TGTGCCAGCAGTTACGGGCTAGCGGGAATGGATGAGCAGTTCTTC; CDR3aa: CASSYGLAGMDEQFF
d_gene: .; abundance: .; v_gene: TRBV10-3; j_gene: TRBJ1-1; CDR3nt: TGTGCCACCACTTCCCACGTCACGAGCACTGAAGCTTTCTTT; CDR3aa: CATTSHVTSTEAFF
d_gene: .; abundance: .; v_gene: TRBV4-1; j_gene: TRBJ2-3; CDR3nt: TGCGCCAGCAGCCAAGATATGACAAAGGCGCAGTATTTT; CDR3aa: CASSQDMTKAQYF
d_gene: .; abundance: few; v_gene: TRBV5-4; j_gene: TRBJ2-6; CDR3nt: TGTGCCAGCAGAGGAGGGGACTCTGGGGCCAACGTCCTGACTTTC; CDR3aa: CASRGGDSGANVLTF
d_gene: .; abundance: once; v_gene: TRBV9; j_gene: TRBJ2-7; CDR3nt: TGTGCCAGCAGCGCCTCGGGGTCTGTCGACGAGCAGTACTTC; CDR3aa: CASSASGSVDEQYF
d_gene: TRBD2; abundance: .; v_gene: TRBV7-2; j_gene: TRBJ2-7; CDR3nt: TGTGCCAGCAGCCGTGGACTAGCGGGAGGGTCTTACGAGCAGTACTTC; CDR3aa: CASSRGLAGGSYEQYF
d_gene: .; abundance: .; v_gene: TRBV9; j_gene: TRBJ1-2; CDR3nt: TGTGCCAGCAGCATGAGGGAGAACTATGGCTACACCTTC; CDR3aa: CASSMRENYGYTF
d_gene: .; abundance: .; v_gene: TRBV6-1; j_gene: TRBJ2-3; CDR3nt: TGTGCCAGCACCGTAGGAGGGGGGGTGGATACGCAGTATTTT; CDR3aa: CASTVGGGVDTQYF
d_gene: .; abundance: few; v_gene: TRBV6-6; j_gene: TRBJ2-7; CDR3nt: TGTGCCAGCAGTTACGCAGGGGACCAACTCTCCTACGAGCAGTACTTC; CDR3aa: CASSYAGDQLSYEQYF
d_gene: .; abundance: .; v_gene: TRBV2; j_gene: TRBJ2-2; CDR3nt: TGTGCCAGCAGTGTGGACAGGAACACCGGGGAGCTGTTTTTT; CDR3aa: CASSVDRNTGELFF
d_gene: .; abundance: .; v_gene: TRBV5-1; j_gene: TRBJ2-4; CDR3nt: TGCGCCAGCAGCTTGGGGGCAGGGGTGGACATTCAGTACTTC; CDR3aa: CASSLGAGVDIQYF
d_gene: TRBD2; abundance: few; v_gene: TRBV9; j_gene: TRBJ2-7; CDR3nt: TGTGCCAGCAGCGTATGGGACTATGACTACGAGCAGTACTTC; CDR3aa: CASSVWDYDYEQYF
d_gene: .; abundance: .; v_gene: TRBV7-8; j_gene: TRBJ2-5; CDR3nt: TGTGCCAGCAGCCCCAATCAGCGGACCCAGTACTTC; CDR3aa: CASSPNQRTQYF
d_gene: .; abundance: .; v_gene: TRBV7-9; j_gene: TRBJ1-1; CDR3nt: TGTGCCAGCAGCTTAGAATCTAAAATCACTGAAGCTTTCTTT; CDR3aa: CASSLESKITEAFF
d_gene: .; abundance: .; v_gene: TRBV7-2; j_gene: TRBJ1-6; CDR3nt: TGTGCCAGCAGCTTAGACTCGGCCTATAATTCACCCCTCCACTTT; CDR3aa: CASSLDSAYNSPLHF
d_gene: TRBD2; abundance: .; v_gene: TRBV9; j_gene: TRBJ2-1; CDR3nt: TGTGCCAGCAGCGTAGACCTAGCGGGGGACAATGAGCAGTTCTTC; CDR3aa: CASSVDLAGDNEQFF
d_gene: TRBD1; abundance: .; v_gene: TRBV23-1; j_gene: TRBJ2-7; CDR3nt: TGCGCCAGCAGTCATATCGCGTACAACAGGGGGCGCCCCCTCTACGAGCAGTACTTC; CDR3aa: CASSHIAYNRGRPLYEQYF
d_gene: .; abundance: .; v_gene: TRBV9; j_gene: TRBJ2-7; CDR3nt: TGTGCCAGCAGCGCCGACGCGGATTCCTACGAGCAGTACTTC; CDR3aa: CASSADADSYEQYF
d_gene: .; abundance: .; v_gene: TRBV7-6; j_gene: TRBJ2-1; CDR3nt: TGTGCCAGCAGCCCCCTAGAAGCTAGCTCTAATGAGCAGTTCTTC; CDR3aa: CASSPLEASSNEQFF